The rows below give T cell receptor beta chains drawn from one sample of a study of identical twins. One entry per CDR3 protein results from TCRdb running MiXCR on the 5' RACE reads. The sample shows 200,000 to 250,000 distinct CDR3 sequences, about 7.5% of them seen only once. These records were also assigned to another study, of yellow fever vaccine responses in identical twins.

Sequenced material: memory (CD45RO+) T cells sorted from blood. The source is a woman between 18 and 29 years old in good health. Each CDR3 is given with its conserved first and last residue. The order of the fields is V gene, J gene, CDR3 protein.

V gene: TRBV2
J gene: TRBJ2-1
CDR3 protein: CASSGTGTSGAALYNEQFF

V gene: TRBV20-1
J gene: TRBJ2-1
CDR3 protein: CSATPRVSNEQFF

V gene: TRBV20-1
J gene: TRBJ2-3
CDR3 protein: CSARRGPSTDTQYF

V gene: TRBV20-1
J gene: TRBJ2-3
CDR3 protein: CSAINGGTPGDTQYF

V gene: TRBV5-1
J gene: TRBJ2-1
CDR3 protein: CASSLDPSGGGKFF

V gene: TRBV5-8
J gene: TRBJ2-7
CDR3 protein: CASSLSQGARVYEQYF

V gene: TRBV5-4
J gene: TRBJ2-2
CDR3 protein: CASSFRRTGELFF

V gene: TRBV11-2
J gene: TRBJ2-3
CDR3 protein: CASSSQGLFTDTQYF

V gene: TRBV9
J gene: TRBJ2-5
CDR3 protein: CASSVGSETQYF

V gene: TRBV30
J gene: TRBJ1-1
CDR3 protein: CAWSGIRGADTEAFF

V gene: TRBV7-2
J gene: TRBJ2-7
CDR3 protein: CASSADRGYEQYF

V gene: TRBV2
J gene: TRBJ2-5
CDR3 protein: CASSEFERQGTQYF

V gene: TRBV14
J gene: TRBJ1-1
CDR3 protein: CASSQGVGNTEAFF

V gene: TRBV20-1
J gene: TRBJ2-3
CDR3 protein: CSARDYSGRRYTQYF

V gene: TRBV6-1
J gene: TRBJ2-1
CDR3 protein: CASRKASGGGEREQFF

V gene: TRBV20-1
J gene: TRBJ2-3
CDR3 protein: CSANPGLSTDTQYF

V gene: TRBV20-1
J gene: TRBJ2-3
CDR3 protein: CSARPLAGVFDTQYF

V gene: TRBV7-6
J gene: TRBJ1-6
CDR3 protein: CASSWDNRNSPLHF

V gene: TRBV6-4
J gene: TRBJ1-1
CDR3 protein: CASNDTWGSTEAFF

V gene: TRBV6-1
J gene: TRBJ2-1
CDR3 protein: CASSLRQASGGSGNEQFF

V gene: TRBV15
J gene: TRBJ2-7
CDR3 protein: CATSVSPGSSYEQYF

V gene: TRBV20-1
J gene: TRBJ2-3
CDR3 protein: CSASSGTTSTDTQYF

V gene: TRBV6-4
J gene: TRBJ2-2
CDR3 protein: CASSPGLARTGELFF

V gene: TRBV12-3/TRBV12-4
J gene: TRBJ1-3
CDR3 protein: CASRPDGISGNTIYF

V gene: TRBV3-1
J gene: TRBJ2-5
CDR3 protein: CASSQDHGSGKTQYF

V gene: TRBV5-6
J gene: TRBJ2-7
CDR3 protein: CASSLGQGHEQYF

V gene: TRBV20-1
J gene: TRBJ2-7
CDR3 protein: CSAMRQGLHEQYF

V gene: TRBV25-1
J gene: TRBJ2-1
CDR3 protein: CASSELGYNEQFF

V gene: TRBV6-1
J gene: TRBJ1-2
CDR3 protein: CASGQAGALYGYTF

V gene: TRBV12-3/TRBV12-4
J gene: TRBJ2-2
CDR3 protein: CASNPGVGGELFF

V gene: TRBV15
J gene: TRBJ1-5
CDR3 protein: CATSRDRQPNQPQHF

V gene: TRBV12-3/TRBV12-4
J gene: TRBJ2-6
CDR3 protein: CASRPPQGAALSGANVLTF

V gene: TRBV4-2
J gene: TRBJ2-7
CDR3 protein: CASSQGMVGGLVPEQYF

V gene: TRBV20-1
J gene: TRBJ2-1
CDR3 protein: CSARDLAGASVGEQFF

V gene: TRBV7-9
J gene: TRBJ1-5
CDR3 protein: CASSTRDRAESNQPQHF

V gene: TRBV6-2/TRBV6-3
J gene: TRBJ1-2
CDR3 protein: CASSQPGQGRRGYTF

V gene: TRBV12-3/TRBV12-4
J gene: TRBJ1-2
CDR3 protein: CASSYQGLANYGYTF

V gene: TRBV7-2
J gene: TRBJ2-3
CDR3 protein: CASSLTGGMGADTQYF

V gene: TRBV12-3/TRBV12-4
J gene: TRBJ2-5
CDR3 protein: CASSLNSPQETQYF

V gene: TRBV11-2
J gene: TRBJ2-6
CDR3 protein: CASSLGLSGANVLTF

V gene: TRBV20-1
J gene: TRBJ1-5
CDR3 protein: CSASRGFYQPQHF

V gene: TRBV7-2
J gene: TRBJ2-3
CDR3 protein: CASSPHTIGGLSDTQYF

V gene: TRBV5-4
J gene: TRBJ2-3
CDR3 protein: CASSLDRVADTQYF